This T cell receptor (beta chain) was retrieved from a study of cytomegalovirus exposure and HLA in healthy donors. Primers: 60 Vbeta forward and 13 Jbeta reverse. Using immunoSEQ multiplex PCR, the repertoire was profiled, and TCRdb retains in-frame clones only, with some absent. Of 150,000 to 200,000 clones listed, more than 75% were seen once; the top ten hold approximately 1.7%. Study results and caveats: When analyzed later, a missense DCLRE1C variant was found to be linked to TCR beta V- and J-gene trimming.

Note on this clone: The antigen is not known.

Sample: PBMCs. This sequence was found in a woman aged 18-29 years in good health and CMV-seronegative.

As DNA, the CDR3 is TGTGCCAGCAATATGAGGGGAGGGCCCACTGAAGCTTTCTTT. Amino acid sequence: CASNMRGGPTEAFF. The chain combines TRBV6-1 with TRBJ1-1, with D maybe TRBD1 (5 bases). The CDR3 has 14 residues. Trimming left V 7 bases short and J 4 bases short, with 16 bases between. In germline, CDR1 is MNHNS, CDR2 SASEGT.